This TCR beta chain originates from a study of blood T cell repertoires in COVID-19 (dated by TCRdb to about 2020). About the investigation overall: Samples from collaborators originated in the United States, Italy and Spain and spanned both the acute and convalescent phases of COVID-19. The material from the prospective study consisted of cDNA or gDNA derived from T cells, B-cell-depleted T cells, or PBMCs. The dataset comprised deeply sampled blood TCRbeta repertoires from subjects exposed to, actively infected with, or recovered from COVID-19. The repertoires were released in a freely available public database meant as a resource for research on the immune response to SARS-CoV-2. Samples were obtained from the ongoing ImmuneRACE study (first 160 participants) and from about 1,300 subjects provided by 6 global collaborators. Nearly every sample came with metadata listing a de-identified subject ID, COVID-19 status, age in years and sex. Where available, HLA class I and class II types were obtained from metadata supplied by the sample provider rather than from assay-based typing. Summary of the overall study and its limitations: The amount of clinical and demographic metadata varied by source and participant and was provided uncurated.

For this clone: Its binding antigen is unknown. Base qualities are not provided; no much larger clone lies one nucleotide away.

A second Seattle source provided samples from volunteer blood donors who had recovered from COVID-19. Each collaborating institution followed its own protocols to collect whole blood in K2EDTA tubes. Collaborator samples were shipped for TCRbeta analysis as frozen whole blood, isolated PBMCs, or DNA extracted from either sample type. The immunoSEQ Assay, a bias-controlled multiplex PCR, was used to amplify TCRbeta CDR3 regions from genomic DNA. In the source study's methods: Nucleated cell counts per sample were estimated from amplification of reference gene primers within the assay. To quantify the absolute abundance of each unique TCRbeta CDR3 rearrangement, sequence reads were collapsed and filtered. For each sample, productive Simpson clonality was calculated by taking the square root of Simpson's diversity index across productive rearrangements. TCRdb obtained this table from immuneACCESS and retained in-frame rearrangements with V and J assigned. These tables miss some clones; where compared with another copy, unresolved V genes account for less than half of the shortfall, and the remainder is unexplained. The V and J calls and clone size come from that table; D and trimming were worked out from the DNA. The sample contains 180,000 or so clones, approximately 84% of them found a single time. The biggest ten clones account for 6% to 9% of the sample.

The germline V gene (reference sequence) yields SGHNT for CDR1 and YYREEE for CDR2. From the cysteine up to the phenylalanine, the CDR3 has a length of 13 residues. The kept DNA is CDR3 alone, 39 bases in frame from the first base. V was cut back by 0 bases and J by 5 bases, leaving a gap of 9 bases between them. The sequence came from a middle-aged man who had recovered from COVID-19. The chain employs TRBV5-4 and TRBJ2-7; a confident D gene designation cannot be given. Sequenced sample: peripheral blood. The CDR3: CASSLGQMDEQYF. The nucleotides are TGTGCCAGCAGCTTGGGGCAAATGGACGAGCAGTACTTC.